A selection of T cell receptor beta chains follows, all from one sample in a study of technical replicates of blood from a handful of donors. Libraries were prepared by immunoSEQ multiplex PCR; TCRdb keeps only in-frame clonotypes and omits some of them. The sample includes over 50,000 clones, over 85% of them seen just once. Sequences were obtained from PBMCs. Receptors originate from a human donor in good health. Some clones in this sample may be carry-over from other donors' samples. The CDR3 runs from the conserved cysteine through the conserved F or W. D genes are given only for firm matches. Only part of the rows carry a size: once, few, many, or a class if the clone is expanded.

d_call,v_call,j_call,clone_size,cdr3_aa,cdr3_nt
TRBD2,TRBV6-1,TRBJ2-2,.,CASSEPSGGTGELFF,TGTGCCAGCAGTGAACCTAGCGGGGGCACCGGGGAGCTGTTTTTT
.,TRBV30,TRBJ1-5,.,CAWSAGLDSQPQHF,TGTGCCTGGAGTGCCGGGTTGGATAGTCAGCCCCAGCATTTT
TRBD1,TRBV27,TRBJ2-5,.,CASSTGAPATGTQYF,TGTGCCAGCAGTACAGGGGCCCCCGCTACCGGGACCCAGTACTTC
.,TRBV12-2,TRBJ2-7,.,CASRSDRDRDSYEQYF,TGTGCAAGTCGCTCGGACCGGGACAGGGATTCCTACGAGCAGTACTTC
TRBD1,TRBV5-1,TRBJ2-7,.,CASSSGTGSNEQYF,TGCGCCAGCAGCTCCGGGACAGGGTCCAACGAGCAGTACTTC
.,TRBV30,TRBJ1-2,once,CAWSPIRGYTF,TGTGCCTGGAGTCCAATCCGGGGCTACACCTTC
.,TRBV20-1,TRBJ1-3,.,CGGGPGNTIYF,TGCGGGGGGGGGCCTGGAAACACCATATATTTT
TRBD1,TRBV2,TRBJ2-1,.,CASSPTGLAAYNEQFF,TGTGCCAGCAGTCCGACAGGGCTGGCTGCCTACAATGAGCAGTTCTTC
TRBD1,TRBV10-3,TRBJ1-2,.,CAISTGGVGYTF,TGTGCCATCAGCACAGGGGGCGTGGGCTACACCTTC
.,TRBV2,TRBJ2-3,.,CASRAPETKNTQYF,TGTGCCAGCAGGGCGCCCGAGACAAAGAATACGCAGTATTTT
.,TRBV20-1,TRBJ2-1,.,CSAIERKEQFF,TGCAGTGCTATTGAGCGTAAAGAGCAGTTCTTC
.,TRBV4-3,TRBJ2-7,.,CASSQEASEMGEQYF,TGCGCCAGCAGCCAAGAGGCCTCGGAGATGGGCGAGCAGTACTTC
.,TRBV6-4,TRBJ1-2,.,CASSDSTANYGYTF,TGTGCCAGCAGTGACTCAACAGCTAACTATGGCTACACCTTC
.,TRBV10-3,TRBJ2-1,once,CAISATGEQFF,TGTGCCATCAGTGCAACGGGAGAGCAGTTCTTC
TRBD2,TRBV11-2,TRBJ2-3,once,CASSSKRDRSDTQYF,TGTGCCAGCAGCTCCAAGCGGGATAGGTCAGATACGCAGTATTTT
.,TRBV27,TRBJ1-1,.,CASSLGPVRIVSEAFF,TGTGCCAGCAGTTTGGGGCCAGTAAGGATCGTCTCTGAAGCTTTCTTT
TRBD2,TRBV7-2,TRBJ2-5,.,CASSLTSGGETQYF,TGTGCCAGCAGCTTAACTAGCGGAGGAGAGACCCAGTACTTC
.,TRBV7-2,TRBJ2-7,.,CASSPALQAYEQYF,TGTGCCAGCAGCCCAGCCTTACAGGCCTACGAGCAGTACTTC
TRBD1,TRBV9,TRBJ2-2,.,CASSVVGTGGPGELFF,TGTGCCAGCAGCGTAGTGGGTACAGGGGGCCCCGGGGAGCTGTTTTTT
.,TRBV27,TRBJ2-3,.,CASSFQPGMNTQYF,TGTGCCAGCAGTTTCCAGCCGGGAATGAATACGCAGTATTTT
TRBD2,TRBV7-3,TRBJ2-3,.,CASSLIAGGTDTQYF,TGTGCCAGCAGCTTAATAGCGGGGGGCACAGATACGCAGTATTTT
TRBD2,TRBV5-6,TRBJ2-7,.,CASSFRLAGPYEQYF,TGTGCCAGCAGCTTTCGACTAGCGGGACCCTACGAGCAGTACTTC
.,TRBV5-1,TRBJ2-7,.,CASSLAGAGGDEQYF,TGCGCCAGCAGCTTGGCCGGGGCCGGGGGTGACGAGCAGTACTTC
.,TRBV13,TRBJ2-7,few,CASSFRLEPPYEQYF,TGTGCCAGCAGCTTTAGACTAGAACCTCCCTACGAGCAGTACTTC
.,TRBV11-2,TRBJ2-1,.,CASSLSASSYNEQFF,TGTGCCAGCAGCTTGAGCGCGAGCTCCTACAATGAGCAGTTCTTC
.,TRBV6-6,TRBJ1-5,.,CASSYQVEDQPQHF,TGTGCCAGCAGTTACCAAGTCGAGGATCAGCCCCAGCATTTT
TRBD1,TRBV7-2,TRBJ2-2,once,CASSLVPGQGSVGELFF,TGTGCCAGCAGCTTAGTTCCGGGACAGGGATCGGTCGGGGAGCTGTTTTTT
.,TRBV11-3,TRBJ1-1,.,CASSWGTGTEAFF,TGTGCCAGCAGCTGGGGGACTGGCACTGAAGCTTTCTTT
.,TRBV11-2,TRBJ2-5,.,CASSLGGLYLYGQETQYF,TGTGCCAGCAGCTTAGGGGGCCTGTATTTGTACGGGCAAGAGACCCAGTACTTC
.,TRBV7-2,TRBJ1-3,once,CASSLGFDGNTIYF,TGTGCCAGCAGCTTGGGCTTTGATGGAAACACCATATATTTT
TRBD2,TRBV30,TRBJ2-2,.,CAWSSSGGLANTGELFF,TGTGCCTGGAGTTCTAGCGGGGGGCTAGCGAACACCGGGGAGCTGTTTTTT
.,TRBV7-9,TRBJ1-2,once,CASSRPGQPDAF,TGTGCCAGCAGCAGACCGGGACAACCGGACGCCTTC